This TCR beta chain was found in a study of CD8+ T cells in alopecia areata. In the study overall: Treatment of the treated patients consisted of oral tofacitinib, 5 to 10 mg twice daily. Regarding the study as a whole: Sequencing of scalp tissue also captures the resident alphabeta T cells of normal skin.

It was cDNA, reverse transcribed from extracted RNA, that served as the sequencing template. Assay: immunoSEQ multiplex PCR; the TCRdb copy retains only in-frame clones and omits some. The sample holds about 210,000 clones; around two fifths are singletons and the top ten take approximately 2.9%. On this clone itself: What it binds is not known. Other DNA sequences in this sample translate to the same CDR3.

Treatment: oral pan-JAK inhibitor, 5-10 mg twice daily. CDR3 length: 14 amino acids. CDR1 and CDR2 (germline): SGHRS, YFSETQ. The trim removed 4 bases at V and 0 bases at J, leaving 3 bases unmatched. The chain recombines TRBV5-1 with TRBJ2-7; TRBD1 agrees at 8 bases. Sequences were derived from CD4+ T cells sorted from blood, sampled at roughly week 36, from a patient treated with tofacitinib. The receptor's source is a human donor with alopecia areata. The CDR3 sequence: CASSLGQGSYEQYF. The DNA for the CDR3 is TGCGCCAGCAGCCTCGGACAGGGCTCCTACGAGCAGTACTTC.